Listed below are T cell receptor beta chains from one sample, sequenced in a study of blood T cell repertoires in COVID-19. Profiled with immunoSEQ multiplex PCR; TCRdb holds only in-frame clones, not every one. The sample holds more than 130,000 clones, 70% to 85% seen once. Sequencing was done on a sample of peripheral blood. The receptors were sampled from an elderly woman in a cohort sampled during active or convalescent COVID-19. The conserved cysteine and the conserved F or W are not part of the CDR3 here.

j_call v_call cdr3_aa
TRBJ2-1 TRBV28 ASSTTGSYNEQF
TRBJ1-4 TRBV21-1 ASSKDRDRGRSTEHSTNEKLF
TRBJ1-5 TRBV5-1 ASSLVQGGQPQH
TRBJ2-3 TRBV21-1 ASSKEKAGGPTDTQY
TRBJ2-1 TRBV9 ASSVAGDIYNEQF
TRBJ2-3 TRBV6-2/TRBV6-3 ASSYGREWGLSSTDTQY
TRBJ2-3 TRBV7-9 ASSSGWSTDTQY
TRBJ2-1 TRBV6-5 ASIRLGGNEQF
TRBJ2-7 TRBV24-1 ATSDSLTPTYEQY
TRBJ2-7 TRBV5-1 ASRGWRRGLREQY
TRBJ1-2 TRBV3-1/TRBV3-2 ASSQGAYNYGYT
TRBJ2-1 TRBV6-4 ASSVGLGGSWYEQF
TRBJ2-1 TRBV7-2 ASARTSTYNEQF
TRBJ1-1 TRBV5-1 ASSLDGGPGTEAF
TRBJ2-5 TRBV4-1 ASSQEGLAGGLGLETQY
TRBJ2-5 TRBV19 ASSAGLAGGWTQY
TRBJ2-3 TRBV28 ASSSPTGGGTDTQY
TRBJ1-2 TRBV21-1 ASSIRDRAVYGYT
TRBJ1-6 TRBV21-1 ASSKEWVESSKNSPLH
TRBJ2-2 TRBV5-6 ASSLVGSLSPGELF
TRBJ1-1 TRBV9 ASSPKSDRYTEAF
TRBJ1-1 TRBV5-8 ASSTEGADTEAF
TRBJ1-5 TRBV12-3/TRBV12-4 ASNQGINQPQH
TRBJ2-5 TRBV18 ASSPPRGIQETQY
TRBJ1-1 TRBV10-2 ASMSLRNTEAF
TRBJ1-4 TRBV2 ASSETIGEKLF
TRBJ1-1 TRBV11-2 ASSLGGRDLAF
TRBJ1-4 TRBV7-6 ASSPGKMREKLF
TRBJ1-2 TRBV19 ASRPGGNRDGYT
TRBJ1-4 TRBV30 AWSRQGINEKLF
TRBJ1-4 TRBV19 ASSIGTTNEKLF
TRBJ1-2 TRBV4-3 ASTRHTTSVGYT
TRBJ2-5 TRBV5-4 ASSDGQPKETQY
TRBJ1-3 TRBV6-5 ASSRQGLSGNTIY
TRBJ2-3 TRBV19 ASSGRGSDTQY
TRBJ1-6 TRBV6-5 ASTDRVSYNSPLH
TRBJ2-2 TRBV5-1 ASSSSGTSAGGELF
TRBJ1-1 TRBV7-2 ASSLKGGTEAF
TRBJ2-2 TRBV7-2 ASSVSAGTTGELF
TRBJ2-4 TRBV12-2 ASRVGLAGGRGWAKNIQY
TRBJ2-1 TRBV7-8 ASSSNRASGVLNEQF
TRBJ1-4 TRBV11-2 ASSLRGWANEKLF
TRBJ2-3 TRBV9 ASSVGGGMSVSTDTQY
TRBJ1-1 TRBV19 ASSITGGRGTEAF
TRBJ1-2 TRBV7-2 ASSPWTASYGYT
TRBJ2-4 TRBV6-6 ASSPYGTGFAKNIQY
TRBJ1-3 TRBV30 AWSSLRNTIY
TRBJ2-5 TRBV9 ASSVGVAGGPETQY
TRBJ2-1 TRBV7-9 ASSPRTTSNEQF
TRBJ1-2 TRBV6-2/TRBV6-3 ASSPAGPNYGYT
TRBJ1-4 TRBV6-5 ATADTGTNEKLF
TRBJ2-7 TRBV2 ASSPRQGGSYEQY
TRBJ2-1 TRBV20-1 SATEPPEQF
TRBJ2-1 TRBV5-4 ASSLGVRFEQF
TRBJ2-1 TRBV3-1/TRBV3-2 ASSQVPGEQF
TRBJ2-2 TRBV4-1 ASSQDWRANTGELF
TRBJ2-5 TRBV5-8 ASSLWLGQGGETQY
TRBJ2-5 TRBV2 ASTLGQGLKTQY
TRBJ2-2 TRBV4-1 ASSQELLGVTGELF